The clone carrying this TCR beta chain was picked up one time. This entry comes from a study of cytomegalovirus exposure and HLA in healthy donors. Per germline, CDR1 SNHLY and CDR2 FYNNEI. This CDR3 spans 15 amino acids. Germline trimming cut 2 bases from V and 0 bases from J; bases unmatched to any gene: 3. A multiplex PCR was run with 60 Vbeta primers and 13 Jbeta primers. Assay used: immunoSEQ multiplex PCR; TCRdb lists only in-frame clones, some missing. Among about 170,000 clones listed, 80% to 90% were seen once. The chain is built from TRBV2 and TRBJ2-7; the match to TRBD2 covers 8 bases. Source material: PBMCs. The receptor's source is a girl aged 5-17 years in good health and CMV-seropositive. The CDR3 bases are TGTGCCAGCAGTGAACTCAGCGGGAGCTCCTACGAGCAGTACTTC. This codes for CASSELSGSSYEQYF.